Sequencing of this T cell receptor (beta chain) was carried out in a study of read filtering for tumor transcriptome and immune sequencing (dated by TCRdb to 2018 to 2021). Turning to the overall study: Of the patients in the cohort, 17 were male and over 11 were female, and their mean age was 65.9 years, with a range of about 45 to 85. Under revised international staging, about 8 patients fell into R-ISS I, some 15 into R-ISS II and 7 into R-ISS III. After DNase treatment, whole-transcriptome libraries were prepared with the TruSeq RNA Access Library Prep Kit. Per sample, about 4.05 to 10.27 million TCR-region mapped reads were obtained with IR-seq, compared with only about 80 to 1,400 with RNA-seq. TCR repertoires obtained by targeted immune repertoire sequencing and by bulk whole-transcriptome sequencing performed on the same bone marrow samples were compared. One of the main goals was to work out a read-filtering strategy for immune repertoire data, in particular whether clonotypes backed by only a single read should be removed.

TCR libraries were built from roughly 440 ng RNA with the Immunoverse kit, using molecular barcoded adaptors covering alpha/delta and beta/gamma chains. The same RNA used for transcriptome sequencing was used for TCR library preparation. Sequencing of the TCR libraries was done on an Illumina HiSeq 4000 with 2 x 150 cycles. The published analysis was carried out like this. Using MiXCR, which included quality filtering and error correction, TCR reads were aligned to human V, D, J and C references and then assembled into CDR3 clonotypes. Clonotype counts and gene usage diversity were analyzed with the tcR package in R. For inspection of raw mapping reads, RNA-seq reads were mapped by STAR aligner version 2.5.3a onto GRCh37 of the human genome. To test how sequencing depth affects detected clonotypes, IR-seq fastq files were randomly downsampled with Seqtk 1.3. TCRdb ran its own pipeline on the public reads, namely fastp trimming at Q25 and MiXCR clone calling, and kept in-frame beta chains. Entries are consolidated by CDR3 protein sequence, retaining the most common genes and DNA. The V and J calls come from TCRdb's annotation, not from the publication. The sample table records about 90,000 distinct CDR3 sequences; around an eighth of these occur just once. The ten largest account for about 16% of the sample.

Study-wide findings and limitations: Clonotypes were captured by IR-seq at much higher depth and more reliably than by RNA-seq, and smaller IR-seq throughput was sufficient for identification of most shared clonotypes. Single-read clonotypes made up roughly 80% of clonotypes but roughly 3.2% of total reads in IR-seq, and 70% to 75% of clonotypes and approximately 42% of reads in RNA-seq. The sorted CD138-negative fraction was composed of a mixed bone marrow immune population rather than of purified T cells. Removing single-read clonotypes increased the correlation between IR-seq and RNA-seq shared clonotype proportions.

Every patient had bone marrow sampled at the time of active disease. Ficoll-Hypaque density gradient centrifugation was used to isolate bone marrow mononuclear cells. Myeloma plasma cells were removed and CD138-negative cells were obtained by negative selection following labeling with CD138 magnetic microbeads on a MACS separator. Flow cytometry on an Attune NxT with CD138 antibodies was used to check the purity of the isolated cells. Total RNA was extracted using TRIzol reagent and was quantified on a NanoDrop spectrophotometer. For each patient, paired RNA-seq and IR-seq were run on the CD138-negative bone marrow sample from that patient. This clonotype was observed many times. Its antigen is not yet known. Per-base quality was not reported, and no clone a single base away is much larger than it. This receptor was taken from a donor aged 40 or over with multiple myeloma. Sequences were obtained from a population of CD138-negative cells sorted from bone marrow. Sample cell subset or site, as interpreted from the label and publication: bone marrow mononuclear cells depleted of CD138+ plasma/myeloma cells by negative magnetic selection.

CDR3 reads: CASSLAPGDYTGELFF. The bases read TGCGCCAGCAGCTTGGCGCCGGGCGATTACACCGGGGAGCTGTTTTTT. Recombination joined TRBV5-1 with TRBJ2-2, with an unclear D gene assignment. CDR1 and CDR2 (SGHRS, YFSETQ) derive from the germline V gene. Counted from cysteine to phenylalanine, this CDR3 has 16 amino acids. Of the read, only the CDR3 DNA is kept; its 48 bases are in frame from base 1. Relative to germline, V is 0 bases shorter and J is 3 bases shorter, with 12 bases between their ends.